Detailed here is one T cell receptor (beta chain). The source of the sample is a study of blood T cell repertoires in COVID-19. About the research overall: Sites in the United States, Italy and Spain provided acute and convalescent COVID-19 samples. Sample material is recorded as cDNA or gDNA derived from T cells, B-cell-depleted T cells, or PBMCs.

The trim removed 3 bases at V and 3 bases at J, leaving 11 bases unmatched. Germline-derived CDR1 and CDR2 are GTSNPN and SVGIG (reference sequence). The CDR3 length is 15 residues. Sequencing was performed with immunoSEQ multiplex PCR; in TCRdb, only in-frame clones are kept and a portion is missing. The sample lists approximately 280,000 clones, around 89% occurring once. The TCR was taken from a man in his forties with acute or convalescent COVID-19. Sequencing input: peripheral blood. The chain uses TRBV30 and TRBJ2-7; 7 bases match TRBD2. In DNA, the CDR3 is TGTGCCTGGAGGGCTCCGGGGGGATTTTTCTACGAGCAGTACTTC. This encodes CAWRAPGGFFYEQYF.